This T cell receptor beta chain was observed in a study of control samples from healthy donors and cancer patients. The CDR3 is 15 residues long. With 2 bases clipped from V and 2 bases from J, the junction kept 5 bases outside the gene matches. Germline-derived CDR1 and CDR2 are GTSNPN and SVGIG (reference sequence). TCRdb's copy holds only in-frame clones and misses some; the assay was immunoSEQ multiplex PCR. The sample lists approximately 100,000 clones, about 89% occurring once. The chain carries TRBV30 and TRBJ2-3; 9 positions match TRBD2. The clonotype was recovered from a man younger than 45 in good health. The source material was blood. CDR3 nucleotides: TGTGCCTGGAGTTATCAGCGGGGGGACACAGATACGCAGTATTTT. As protein: CAWSYQRGDTDTQYF. Drawing the rest from reference TRBV30 and TRBJ2-3, the complete variable domain is SQTIHQWPATLVQPVGSPLSLECTVEGTSNPNLYWYRQAAGRGLQLLFYSVGIGQISSEVPQNLSASRPQDRQFILSSKKLLLSDSGFYLCAWSYQRGDTDTQYFGPGTRLTVL.